The clone carrying this TCR beta chain was seen repeatedly, ten times or more. The target antigen is unknown. TCRdb re-called the reads through MiXCR, storing one row per CDR3 protein. Among around 110,000 distinct CDR3 sequences listed, about a tenth were seen once. This entry comes from a study of T cell repertoires in cytomegalovirus infection. Study background: Public TCR beta signature analysis indicated the presence of both CMV infection and matching HLA type. Overall study findings and caveats: Summed public TCR beta family frequency identified CMV carriers bearing the relevant HLA. Across the ex vivo response, the dominant clonotypes were HLA-C-restricted CMV-specific TCR beta clonotypes.

From germline, CDR1 is SEHNR and CDR2 FQNEAQ (reference sequence). V shed 4 bases and J 4 bases; nucleotides not matched to a gene: 5. This CDR3 has 16 residues. The sample comprised PBMCs, sequenced either directly or after in vitro stimulation (not recorded which). The source of this sequence is a human donor in good health (CMV status not recorded). Some clones in this sample may be carry-over from other donors' samples. The V call is TRBV7-9, the J call TRBJ2-3; 13 bases agree with TRBD2. The CDR3 DNA follows: TGTGCCAGCAGCTCCGGACTAGCGGGAGATGCAGATACGCAGTATTTT. Translated, it gives CASSSGLAGDADTQYF.